Each of the 23 T cell receptor beta chains below was sequenced from the same sample in a study of blood T cell repertoires in COVID-19. Method: immunoSEQ multiplex PCR; TCRdb's copy keeps in-frame clones and lacks some. This table has about 120,000 clones, 70% to 75% appearing once. The specimen sequenced was peripheral blood. Receptors were obtained from a man between 60 and 75 years old with acute or convalescent COVID-19.

This sequence joins TRBV28 and TRBJ2-7; 9 nucleotides align to TRBD2. V gave up 6 bases and J gave up 5 bases; unmatched junction bases: 17. In germline, CDR1 is MDHEN, CDR2 SYDVKM. This CDR3 has 17 amino acids. This chain's CDR3 is CASRSLLGGGGAHEQYF. CDR3 bases: TGTGCCAGCAGATCCCTCTTGGGCGGCGGGGGGGCCCACGAGCAGTACTTC.

The chain joins TRBV2 to TRBJ1-6, with TRBD1 matching over 7 bases. With V trimmed by 7 bases and J by 7 bases, 7 bases remained unmatched. The CDR3 covers 14 residues. Germline V lookup: CDR1 SNHLY, CDR2 FYNNEI. As DNA, the CDR3 is TGTGCCAGCATCTGGACAGGATCAAATTCACCCCTCCACTTT. Its protein is CASIWTGSNSPLHF.

The rearrangement uses TRBV7-3 and TRBJ1-1, with TRBD1 matching over 7 bases. This CDR3 region has 19 residues. The V gene's germline CDR1 is SGHTA and CDR2 FQGTGA. J gave up 4 bases and V 0 bases, and 17 bases lay outside the gene matches. For the CDR3, the DNA is TGTGCCAGCAGCTTAACCCAATTGGGGGCGCGAGCAGGGGGCACTGAAGCTTTCTTT. Translated: CASSLTQLGARAGGTEAFF. Complete variable domain (other parts from reference TRBV7-3 and TRBJ1-1): GAGVSQTPSNKVTEKGKYVELRCDPISGHTALYWYRQSLGQGPEFLIYFQGTGAADDSGLPNDRFFAVRPEGSVSTLKIQRTERGDSAVYLCASSLTQLGARAGGTEAFFGQGTRLTVV.

In its sample, this clone was seen a few times. This chain connects TRBV6-6 to TRBJ1-6; D remains unclear. Germline V gene lookup returns CDR1 MNHNY and CDR2 SVGAGI (reference sequence). The CDR3 sequence is 15 residues long. The V end lost 0 bases, the J end lost 6 bases, and 9 bases lay between the germline ends. The CDR3 here is CASSYSRHLNSPLHF. In nucleotides, the CDR3 is TGTGCCAGCAGTTACTCGAGACACCTTAATTCACCCCTCCACTTT.

V usage is TRBV30 and J usage is TRBJ2-1, with D possibly TRBD2 on 6 matching bases. The CDR3 has 14 residues. Trimming took 5 bases from V and 4 from J, leaving 15 bases between them. In germline, CDR1 is GTSNPN, CDR2 SVGIG (reference sequence). The CDR3, as DNA: TGTGCCTGGGATTCGGGACTGAGATACAATGAGCAGTTCTTC. Encoded protein: CAWDSGLRYNEQFF.

J is TRBJ1-2 and V is TRBV7-9, with D unresolved. The CDR3 totals 15 residues. Germline V gene sequence: CDR1 SEHNR, CDR2 FQNEAQ (reference sequence). V gave up 5 bases and J gave up 8 bases, with 21 bases separating them. DNA for the CDR3: TGTGCCAGCAGCCCCGTGGGAGGTGTCATGTCGGGCTACACCTTC. It specifies CASSPVGGVMSGYTF. The full variable domain, completed using reference TRBV7-9 and TRBJ1-2, is DTGVSQNPRHKITKRGQNVTFRCDPISEHNRLYWYRQTLGQGPEFLTYFQNEAQLEKSRLLSDRFSAERPKGSFSTLEIQRTEQGDSAMYLCASSPVGGVMSGYTFGSGTRLTVV.

CDR3 sequence: CATSGPGLANEQYF. DNA for the CDR3: TGTGCCACCAGTGGTCCGGGACTAGCCAACGAGCAGTACTTC. The rearrangement joins TRBV24-1 to TRBJ2-7; 9 nucleotides match TRBD2. J gave up 5 bases and V 5 bases, and 6 bases lay outside the gene matches. The CDR3 loop spans 14 amino acids. CDR1 KGHDR and CDR2 SFDVKD come from the germline V gene.

V is TRBV30 and J is TRBJ1-2; D ambiguous. The CDR3 is made up of 11 amino acids. Germline values: CDR1 GTSNPN, CDR2 SVGIG (reference sequence). Trimming stripped 4 bases from V and 9 bases from J, with 12 bases between. CDR3 sequence (DNA): TGTGCCTGGATCGAGACAAGGAGCTACACCTTC. This translates into CAWIETRSYTF.

This clone was found once. The chain combines TRBV30 with TRBJ2-3, with D possibly TRBD1 on 6 matching bases. Germline-derived CDR1 and CDR2 are GTSNPN and SVGIG (reference sequence). V shed 5 bases and J shed 1 base, with 13 bases lying between them. This CDR3 has 14 residues. CDR3 sequence: CAWQGLTGTDTQYF. The CDR3 nucleotides are TGTGCCTGGCAGGGGCTGACGGGCACAGATACGCAGTATTTT.

V gene TRBV29-1 combines with J gene TRBJ2-3, with 9 bases that match TRBD2. V shed 4 bases and J 0 bases; nucleotides not matched to a gene: 11. CDR1 and CDR2 (germline): SQVTM, ANQGSEA. CDR3 length: 17 amino acids. For the CDR3, the DNA is TGCAGCGTTGCGGCGGGAGGGCCAATTTCTAGCACAGATACGCAGTATTTT. It translates to CSVAAGGPISSTDTQYF.

The rearrangement joins TRBV27 to TRBJ1-5, with D possibly TRBD1 on 5 matching bases. The CDR3 is made up of 16 amino acids. The germline gives CDR1 MNHEY, CDR2 SMNVEV (reference sequence). V lost 4 bases, J lost 3 bases, and 16 bases lay in between. The CDR3 is CASSYKWGENNQPQHF. The CDR3, as DNA: TGTGCCAGCAGTTACAAATGGGGGGAAAACAATCAGCCCCAGCATTTT.

The V call is TRBV5-1, the J call TRBJ1-1, with 7 bases that match TRBD1. In germline, CDR1 is SGHRS, CDR2 YFSETQ. Unmatched junction bases numbered 4, after V lost 0 bases and J lost 5 bases. This CDR3 comprises 14 residues. CDR3 sequence: CASSLGQGSTEAFF. The DNA of the CDR3 is TGCGCCAGCAGCTTGGGACAGGGATCGACTGAAGCTTTCTTT.

The CDR3 DNA reads as TGTGCCAGCAGTTTATTGGGCGGGACCACGAACACCGGGGAGCTGTTTTTT. Translating gives CASSLLGGTTNTGELFF. The chain links TRBV27 to TRBJ2-2, with D perhaps TRBD2 (6 bases). The germline CDR1 and CDR2 sequences are MNHEY and SMNVEV (reference sequence). Trimming left V 1 base short and J 0 bases short, with 12 bases between. The CDR3 totals 17 residues.

The V gene is TRBV25-1, the J gene TRBJ1-2; TRBD1 might be the D (5 bases). In germline, CDR1 is MGHDK, CDR2 SYGVNS. Trimming left V 6 bases short and J 0 bases short, with 14 bases between. This CDR3 has 15 residues. In nucleotides, the CDR3 is TGTGCCAGCAGGAAGGGGAACAGCCCTAACTATGGCTACACCTTC. This sequence encodes CASRKGNSPNYGYTF.

The rearrangement links TRBV6-6 to TRBJ1-6; D not resolved. The CDR3 loop spans 13 amino acids. V was shortened by 5 bases and J by 7 bases, with 9 bases between the two germline ends. The V gene's germline CDR1 is MNHNY and CDR2 SVGAGI (reference sequence). The CDR3 DNA sequence: TGTGCCAGCAGTCCCACCGGGAATTCACCCCTCCACTTT. Translation: CASSPTGNSPLHF.

CDR3 DNA: TGTGCCAGCAGCGTAAGTGGACAGGACAATTCACCCCTCCACTTT. Translated, it gives CASSVSGQDNSPLHF. The chain is built from TRBV9 and TRBJ1-6, with TRBD1 identical over 7 bases. The CDR3 consists of 15 residues. Trimming removed 1 base from V and 7 bases from J; junction bases left unmatched: 5. CDR1 and CDR2 from the germline V gene are SGDLS and YYNGEE.

V usage is TRBV6-1 and J usage is TRBJ2-4; maybe TRBD2 (6 bases). CDR1 is MNHNS, CDR2 SASEGT, per germline. The germline V and J ends were trimmed by 3 bases and 7 bases, with 13 bases remaining between them. The CDR3 covers 14 residues. CDR3 coding DNA: TGTGCCAGCAGTGATGGGGGGAGAGTCAACATTCAGTACTTC. Encoded protein: CASSDGGRVNIQYF.

This chain uses TRBV6-2 or TRBV6-3 with TRBJ2-2; 9 bases agree with TRBD2. Germline-derived CDR1 and CDR2 are MNHEY and SVGEGT. V shed 0 bases, J shed 6 bases, and the junction held 2 bases outside the gene matches. The CDR3 consists of 15 residues. CDR3 loop: CASSYSGLAAGELFF. DNA of the CDR3: TGTGCCAGCAGTTACTCGGGACTAGCCGCCGGGGAGCTGTTTTTT.

In its sample, this clone was seen once. V usage is TRBV5-1 and J usage is TRBJ2-1; maybe TRBD1 (6 bases). Trimming pared 0 bases from V and 0 bases from J, leaving 13 bases between. Germline V gene data show CDR1 as SGHRS and CDR2 as YFSETQ. This CDR3 contains 17 residues. DNA for the CDR3: TGCGCCAGCAGCTTGGAATCCCCAGGGGTCTCCTACAATGAGCAGTTCTTC. This sequence encodes CASSLESPGVSYNEQFF. The variable domain in full, with the rest retrieved from reference TRBV5-1 and TRBJ2-1, is KAGVTQTPRYLIKTRGQQVTLSCSPISGHRSVSWYQQTPGQGLQFLFEYFSETQRNKGNFPGRFSGRQFSNSRSEMNVSTLELGDSALYLCASSLESPGVSYNEQFFGPGTRLTVL.

This clone was seen a single time. This chain connects TRBV5-6 to TRBJ2-7, with 10 bases fitting TRBD1. The ends lost 0 bases at V and 5 bases at J; junction bases unmatched: 5. Germline V gene lookup returns CDR1 SGHDT and CDR2 YYEEEE. The CDR3 runs to 15 residues. The CDR3, as DNA: TGTGCCAGCAGCTTGGTAGGGACAGGGGCCCACGAGCAGTACTTC. It codes for CASSLVGTGAHEQYF.

The V and J genes are TRBV14 and TRBJ1-6; D gene uncertain. CDR1 and CDR2 (germline): SGHDN, FVKESK. V was cut by 0 bases and J by 7 bases, with 16 bases left in between. This CDR3 region has 17 residues. The CDR3 reads CASSQDNRAAENSPLHF. The CDR3 DNA sequence: TGTGCCAGCAGCCAAGATAATAGAGCTGCGGAAAATTCACCCCTCCACTTT.

This clone was seen a few times. The rearrangement links TRBV3-1 (or the pseudogene TRBV3-2) to TRBJ1-5, with D maybe TRBD1 (6 bases). The CDR3 runs to 13 residues. Trimming cost V 3 bases and J 6 bases, with 9 bases left between them. The germline gives CDR1 LGHDT, CDR2 YNNKEL (reference sequence). CDR3 sequence reads: CASSQMTGQPQHF. In nucleotides, the CDR3 is TGTGCCAGCAGCCAGATGACAGGTCAGCCCCAGCATTTT.

The rearrangement links TRBV11-2 to TRBJ2-7; 9 positions match TRBD2. Trimming took 2 bases from V and 4 from J; bases not matched to a gene: 6. Looked up from germline, CDR1 is SGHAT and CDR2 is FQNNGV. The CDR3 has 15 amino acids. The CDR3 here is CASSLFAGGLYEQYF. In DNA form, the CDR3 reads TGTGCCAGCAGCTTATTTGCGGGAGGGTTGTACGAGCAGTACTTC.